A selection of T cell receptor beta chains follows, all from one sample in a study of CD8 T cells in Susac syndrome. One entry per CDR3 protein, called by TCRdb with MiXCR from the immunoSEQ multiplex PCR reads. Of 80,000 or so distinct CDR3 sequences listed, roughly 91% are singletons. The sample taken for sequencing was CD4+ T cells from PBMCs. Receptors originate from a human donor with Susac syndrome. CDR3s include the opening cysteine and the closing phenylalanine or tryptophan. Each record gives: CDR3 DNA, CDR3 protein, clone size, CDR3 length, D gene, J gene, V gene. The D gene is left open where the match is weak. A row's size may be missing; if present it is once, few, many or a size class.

DNA: TGTGCCAGCAGGCGACTAGATAGTACGCAGTATTTT
CDR3: CASRRLDSTQYF
size: .
length: 12
D: .
J: TRBJ2-3
V: TRBV6-6

DNA: TGTGCCAGCAGCCCGAGTATCCTGGGCAGACGCGGCTATGGCTACACCTTC
CDR3: CASSPSILGRRGYGYTF
size: .
length: 17
D: .
J: TRBJ1-2
V: TRBV7-2

DNA: TGTGCCAGCAGCGTTTACGGGCCATCCTACGAGCAGTACTTC
CDR3: CASSVYGPSYEQYF
size: .
length: 14
D: .
J: TRBJ2-7
V: TRBV9

DNA: TGTGCCAGCAGCTTAGGTGCGGGGGTCCGAACTTACGAGCAGTACTTC
CDR3: CASSLGAGVRTYEQYF
size: .
length: 16
D: TRBD2
J: TRBJ2-7
V: TRBV7-9

DNA: TGCGCCAGCAGCTTGAGGAGCCGAGATCAGCCCCAGCATTTT
CDR3: CASSLRSRDQPQHF
size: .
length: 14
D: .
J: TRBJ1-5
V: TRBV5-1

DNA: TGTGCCAGCAGAACGACAGGGATGAACGCTGAAGCTTTCTTT
CDR3: CASRTTGMNAEAFF
size: .
length: 14
D: TRBD1
J: TRBJ1-1
V: TRBV7-3

DNA: TGTGCCAGCAGCCAAGATCTGGGATCTGGAAACACCATATATTTT
CDR3: CASSQDLGSGNTIYF
size: .
length: 15
D: .
J: TRBJ1-3
V: TRBV4-2

DNA: TGTGCCAGTACCTCGGGGGAGGGCCGTAGCAATCAGCCCCAGCATTTT
CDR3: CASTSGEGRSNQPQHF
size: .
length: 16
D: .
J: TRBJ1-5
V: TRBV19

DNA: TGTGCCAGCGGATGGCGGAGGGGGCCAACTAATGAAAAACTGTTTTTT
CDR3: CASGWRRGPTNEKLFF
size: once
length: 16
D: TRBD1
J: TRBJ1-4
V: TRBV12-3/TRBV12-4

DNA: TGCAGTGCTAGTGGGGGTGTTTCGGATGAGCAGTTCTTC
CDR3: CSASGGVSDEQFF
size: once
length: 13
D: .
J: TRBJ2-1
V: TRBV20-1

DNA: TGCGCCAGCAGCTTGGACAACCCCACAGATACGCAGTATTTT
CDR3: CASSLDNPTDTQYF
size: .
length: 14
D: .
J: TRBJ2-3
V: TRBV5-1

DNA: TGCAGTGCTAGAGTTTTTGTCTCCTACGAGCAGTACTTC
CDR3: CSARVFVSYEQYF
size: .
length: 13
D: .
J: TRBJ2-7
V: TRBV20-1

DNA: TGTGCCAGTAGTTCGCTTCGCAGGAAAACCACTGAAGCTTTCTTT
CDR3: CASSSLRRKTTEAFF
size: .
length: 15
D: .
J: TRBJ1-1
V: TRBV19

DNA: TGCGCCAGCAGCTTGGAACCGGGACGAAATTCACCCCTCCACTTT
CDR3: CASSLEPGRNSPLHF
size: .
length: 15
D: .
J: TRBJ1-6
V: TRBV5-1

DNA: TGTGCCAGTAAATTAAAGGCGGCCAATTCCTACGAGCAGTACTTC
CDR3: CASKLKAANSYEQYF
size: .
length: 15
D: .
J: TRBJ2-7
V: TRBV19

DNA: TGTGCCAGCAGCCAGGTCAGGGGACTAGCGGTCAATGAGCAGTTCTTC
CDR3: CASSQVRGLAVNEQFF
size: .
length: 16
D: TRBD2
J: TRBJ2-1
V: TRBV3-1